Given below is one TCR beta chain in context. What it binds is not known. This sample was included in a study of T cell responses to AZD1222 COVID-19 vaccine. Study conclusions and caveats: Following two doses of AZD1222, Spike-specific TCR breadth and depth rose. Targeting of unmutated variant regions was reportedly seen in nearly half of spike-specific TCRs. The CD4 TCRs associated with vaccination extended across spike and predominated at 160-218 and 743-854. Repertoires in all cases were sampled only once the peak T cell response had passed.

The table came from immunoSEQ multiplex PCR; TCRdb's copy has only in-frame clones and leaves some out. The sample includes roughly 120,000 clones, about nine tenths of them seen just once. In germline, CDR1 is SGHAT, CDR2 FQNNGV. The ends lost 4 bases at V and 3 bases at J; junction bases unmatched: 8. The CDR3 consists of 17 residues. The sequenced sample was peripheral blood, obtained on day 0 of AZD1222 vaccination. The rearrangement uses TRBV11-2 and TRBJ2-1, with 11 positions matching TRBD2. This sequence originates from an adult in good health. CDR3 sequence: CASSSSLTSGSYNEQFF. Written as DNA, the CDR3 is TGTGCCAGCAGCTCCTCTCTTACTAGCGGGAGCTACAATGAGCAGTTCTTC.